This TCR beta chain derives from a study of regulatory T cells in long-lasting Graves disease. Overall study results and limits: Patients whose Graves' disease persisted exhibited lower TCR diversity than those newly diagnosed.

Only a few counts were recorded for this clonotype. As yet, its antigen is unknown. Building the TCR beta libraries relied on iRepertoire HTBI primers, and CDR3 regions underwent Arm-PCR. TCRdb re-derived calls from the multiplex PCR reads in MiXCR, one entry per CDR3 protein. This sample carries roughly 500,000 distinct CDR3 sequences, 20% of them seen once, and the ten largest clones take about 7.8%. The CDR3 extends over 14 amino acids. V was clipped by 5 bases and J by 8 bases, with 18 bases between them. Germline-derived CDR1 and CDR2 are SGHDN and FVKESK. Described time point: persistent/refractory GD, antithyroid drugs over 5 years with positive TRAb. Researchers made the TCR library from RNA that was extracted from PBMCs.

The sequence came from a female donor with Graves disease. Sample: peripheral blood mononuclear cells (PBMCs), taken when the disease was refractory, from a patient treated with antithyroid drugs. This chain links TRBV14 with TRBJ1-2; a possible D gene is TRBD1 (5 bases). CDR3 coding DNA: TGTGCCAGCAGCGGGCCATCGGGGGGAGTAGGCTACACCTTC. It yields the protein CASSGPSGGVGYTF.